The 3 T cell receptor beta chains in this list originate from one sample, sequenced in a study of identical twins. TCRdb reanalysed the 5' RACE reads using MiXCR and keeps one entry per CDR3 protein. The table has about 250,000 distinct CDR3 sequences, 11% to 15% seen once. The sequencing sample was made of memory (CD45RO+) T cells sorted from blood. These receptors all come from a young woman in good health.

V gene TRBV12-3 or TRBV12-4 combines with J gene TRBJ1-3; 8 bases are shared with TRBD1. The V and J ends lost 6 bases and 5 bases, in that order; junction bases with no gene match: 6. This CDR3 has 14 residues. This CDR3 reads CASRGGQGRNTIYF. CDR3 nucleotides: TGTGCCAGCAGGGGTGGACAGGGACGAAACACCATATATTTT.

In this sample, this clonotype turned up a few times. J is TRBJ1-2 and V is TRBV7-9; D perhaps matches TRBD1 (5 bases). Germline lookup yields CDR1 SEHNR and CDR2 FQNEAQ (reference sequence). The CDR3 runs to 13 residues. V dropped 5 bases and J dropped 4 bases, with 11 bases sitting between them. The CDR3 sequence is CASSPREGYGYTF. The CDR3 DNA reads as TGTGCCAGCAGCCCCAGGGAGGGCTATGGCTACACCTTC.

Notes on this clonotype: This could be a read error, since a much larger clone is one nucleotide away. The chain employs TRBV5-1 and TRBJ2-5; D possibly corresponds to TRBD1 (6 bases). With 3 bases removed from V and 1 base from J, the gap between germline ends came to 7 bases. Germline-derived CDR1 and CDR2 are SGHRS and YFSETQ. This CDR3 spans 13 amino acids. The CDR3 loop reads CASSWDTQETQYF. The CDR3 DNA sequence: TGCGCCAGCAGCTGGGACACCCAAGAGACCCAGTACTTC. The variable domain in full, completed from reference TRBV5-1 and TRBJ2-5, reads KAGVTQTPRYLIKTRGQQVTLSCSPISGHRSVSWYQQTPGQGLQFLFEYFSETQRNKGNFPGRFSGRQFSNSRSEMNVSTLELGDSALYLCASSWDTQETQYFGPGTRLLVL.